This T cell receptor beta chain is drawn from a study of a mutant IDH1 vaccine in newly diagnosed glioma. Sequenced by immunoSEQ multiplex PCR; TCRdb stores in-frame clones only, minus some. The sample yields roughly 46,000 clones, 84% seen once. The CDR3 contains 16 residues. Trimming cost V 3 bases and J 3 bases; bases outside gene matches: 8. Turning to this clone: Its matching antigen is unknown.

Time point denoted: week 47, end of study. Every vaccine dose comprised 300 ug of mutant IDH1 20-mer peptide plus topical imiquimod. Astrocytomas that were new, WHO grade 3 or 4, IDH1-mutant and ATRX-lost were present in the donors. The chain links TRBV23-1 to TRBJ1-3; 7 bases map to TRBD1. TRBV23-1 is labeled an ORF, and its function is uncertain. Sample: PBMCs, taken from a glioma patient whose treatment included an IDH1 peptide vaccine. This sequence originates from a woman under 40 with glioma. Some clones in this sample may be carry-over from other donors' samples. This CDR3 reads CASSQPGQFLGNTIYF. DNA for the CDR3: TGCGCCAGCAGTCAGCCGGGACAGTTCCTTGGAAACACCATATATTTT.